This T cell receptor beta chain emerged from a study of OX40 agonist ivuxolimab in advanced cancers. Data came from immunoSEQ multiplex PCR; TCRdb stores just in-frame clones and leaves some out. The sample consists of 85,000 to 90,000 clones, 75% to 90% of them appearing once. The sequence came from an adult with an advanced solid tumor such as melanoma, head and neck, liver or kidney cancer. The specimen comprised CD4+ or CD8+ T cells sorted from blood, sampled in a trial of the OX40 agonist ivuxolimab.

This CDR3 reads CASSVGSRGYTF. The CDR3, as DNA: TGTGCCAGCAGCGTTGGCAGTAGAGGCTACACCTTC. This chain joins TRBV9 and TRBJ1-2; D not resolved. CDR1 and CDR2 from the germline V gene are SGDLS and YYNGEE. The V gene lost 2 bases and the J gene lost 8 bases, with 10 bases spanning the gap. CDR3 length: 12 residues.